This T cell receptor beta chain originates from a study of cytomegalovirus exposure and HLA in healthy donors. Findings and caveats of the study: In vitro confirmation showed a few CMV-associated chains to be CMV antigen specific. The study labeled 170 or so TCR beta chains cytomegalovirus-associated. The classifier, whose performance was assessed in both the original and validation cohorts, reportedly diagnosed cytomegalovirus status with high specificity and sensitivity.

Generated by immunoSEQ multiplex PCR, the TCRdb table keeps only in-frame clones and is missing some. The sample shows approximately 70,000 clones, 94% of them seen only once. This CDR3 has 14 amino acids. The ends were cut back, 5 bases at V and 0 bases at J, with 8 bases in the middle. Germline V lookup: CDR1 SGHTA, CDR2 FQGNSA. Details on this clone: Its specificity is not known.

The sequencing input was PBMCs. This chain joins TRBV7-2 and TRBJ1-3; no clear D gene. This receptor was identified in a woman younger than 35 in good health and CMV-seronegative. The CDR3, as DNA: TGTGCCAGCAGCCTCTTCGTCTCTGGAAACACCATATATTTT. Translated, it gives CASSLFVSGNTIYF.